These T cell receptor beta chains were read from a single sample in a study of beta chain features in type 1 diabetes. Using immunoSEQ multiplex PCR, the repertoire was profiled, and TCRdb retains in-frame clones only, with some absent. The data show some 660,000 clones, with about an eighth seen just once and 0.03% to 0.04% held by the top ten. The sequencing sample was made of naive CD4+ T cells from blood. The receptors were gathered from a man aged 18-30 years with type 1 diabetes. CDR3s include the opening cysteine and the closing phenylalanine or tryptophan. A D gene is named only where the DNA matches it firmly. Clone sizes are given selectively: once, few, many, or a class where the clone is expanded.

j_call d_call v_call clone_size cdr3_aa cdr3_nt
TRBJ2-5 TRBD1 TRBV5-4 . CASSMDRGRETQYF TGTGCCAGCAGCATGGACAGGGGACGAGAGACCCAGTACTTC
TRBJ1-4 . TRBV4-1 . CASSLQGRENEKLFF TGCGCCAGCAGCCTCCAGGGACGGGAAAATGAAAAACTGTTTTTT
TRBJ2-5 TRBD2 TRBV9 few CASSVGFGGGAQYF TGTGCCAGCAGCGTAGGATTTGGCGGGGGGGCCCAGTACTTC
TRBJ1-1 . TRBV6-1 . CASTEVPNTEAFF TGTGCCAGCACGGAGGTCCCGAACACTGAAGCTTTCTTT
TRBJ1-1 . TRBV11-3 . CASSLDGPNTEAFF TGTGCCAGCAGCTTAGACGGACCAAACACTGAAGCTTTCTTT
TRBJ2-1 . TRBV10-3 . CAISLSNEQFF TGTGCCATCAGCCTGAGCAATGAGCAGTTCTTC
TRBJ2-7 . TRBV27 . CASSRRQDFYEQYF TGTGCCAGCAGCCGTAGACAGGATTTCTACGAGCAGTACTTC
TRBJ2-7 . TRBV27 . CASSPLQGGSHEQYF TGTGCCAGCAGTCCCCTCCAGGGGGGAAGCCACGAGCAGTACTTC
TRBJ2-2 . TRBV2 . CASMRDTGAGELFF TGTGCCAGCATGCGGGACACCGGGGCCGGGGAGCTGTTTTTT
TRBJ2-5 . TRBV10-3 . CAIGDHSQETQYF TGTGCCATCGGGGACCATAGCCAAGAGACCCAGTACTTC
TRBJ2-7 . TRBV21-1 few CASSKVTLSYEQYF TGTGCCAGCAGCAAAGTTACTCTCTCCTACGAGCAGTACTTC
TRBJ2-2 . TRBV11-3 . CASSPRHTGELFF TGTGCCAGCAGCCCCCGCCACACCGGGGAGCTGTTTTTT
TRBJ2-7 TRBD2 TRBV6-6 . CASSFARTSNDEQYF TGTGCCAGCAGTTTCGCTCGGACTAGTAACGACGAGCAGTACTTC
TRBJ2-3 TRBD2 TRBV9 . CASSVDGRADTQYF TGTGCCAGCAGCGTAGACGGGAGGGCAGATACGCAGTATTTT
TRBJ2-7 . TRBV13 . CASSFRRVSYEQYF TGTGCCAGCAGCTTCCGAAGGGTCTCCTACGAGCAGTACTTC
TRBJ2-7 TRBD1 TRBV5-6 few CASSSALARDRRGHEQYF TGTGCCAGCAGCTCAGCCCTCGCCCGGGACAGGAGGGGCCACGAGCAGTACTTC
TRBJ2-7 TRBD1 TRBV5-6 . CASSLRTGGPYEQYF TGTGCCAGCAGCTTGAGGACAGGGGGGCCCTACGAGCAGTACTTC
TRBJ1-6 . TRBV11-2 . CASSLDRVRRSPLHF TGTGCCAGCAGCTTAGACCGAGTAAGACGATCACCCCTCCACTTT
TRBJ1-1 . TRBV28 . CASFQRVDTEAFF TGTGCCAGCTTCCAAAGGGTGGACACTGAAGCTTTCTTT
TRBJ2-7 TRBD2 TRBV6-5 . CAISGGTSGYEQYF TGTGCCATCAGCGGCGGGACTAGTGGATACGAGCAGTACTTC